A single sample gave rise to the 5 T cell receptor beta chains below, sequenced in a study of blood T cell repertoires in COVID-19. Method: immunoSEQ multiplex PCR; TCRdb's copy keeps in-frame clones and lacks some. This table has 190,000 or so clones, approximately 90% appearing once. Sample: peripheral blood. All receptors come from a woman between 18 and 30 years old who had recovered from COVID-19.

The gene calls are TRBV7-2 and TRBJ1-6, with unresolved D. There are 12 residues in the CDR3. The germline gives CDR1 SGHTA, CDR2 FQGNSA. V gave up 5 bases and J gave up 5 bases, with 4 bases separating them. Written as DNA, the CDR3 is TGTGCCAGCAGCATAAATAATTCACCCCTCCACTTT. Amino acids: CASSINNSPLHF.

This clone came up a few times. The rearrangement uses TRBV5-1 and TRBJ1-2; 10 nucleotides agree with TRBD1. J was trimmed by 8 bases and V by 3 bases; bases with no gene match: 7. CDR3 length: 14 residues. Germline V lookup: CDR1 SGHRS, CDR2 YFSETQ. DNA for the CDR3: TGCGCCAGCAGCTCTACCGGGACAGGGGTGGGCTACACCTTC. Encoded protein: CASSSTGTGVGYTF.

The chain is built from TRBV10-2 and TRBJ1-3; TRBD1 aligns across 8 bases. V trimming: 2 bases; J trimming: 3 bases; junction bases outside the gene matches: 6. The CDR3 runs to 16 residues. Germline V gene data show CDR1 as WSHSY and CDR2 as SAAADI. The CDR3 DNA reads as TGCGCCAGCAGTGAGCCCAGGACAGGGAGTGGAAACACCATATATTTT. It translates to CASSEPRTGSGNTIYF.

The chain links TRBV6-2 or TRBV6-3 to TRBJ2-7, with 9 bases fitting TRBD2. Looked up from germline, CDR1 is MNHEY and CDR2 is SVGEGT. After removal of 4 bases from V and 4 bases from J, the junction contained 5 bases not matched to a gene. The CDR3 has 14 amino acids. The CDR3 coding sequence is TGTGCCAGCAGTTTCATAGGACTAGCGTACGAGCAGTACGTC. Its protein product is CASSFIGLAYEQYV.

The chain joins TRBV7-9 to TRBJ2-5; the match to TRBD2 covers 12 bases. With 5 bases clipped from V and 4 bases from J, the junction kept 11 bases outside the gene matches. CDR1 and CDR2 (germline): SEHNR, FQNEAQ (reference sequence). The CDR3 covers 17 residues. The CDR3 is CASSQFLAGGMGETQYF. In nucleotides, the CDR3 is TGTGCCAGCAGCCAATTCCTAGCGGGAGGGATGGGAGAGACCCAGTACTTC. Using reference TRBV7-9 and TRBJ2-5 for the parts outside the CDR3, the full variable domain is DTGVSQNPRHKITKRGQNVTFRCDPISEHNRLYWYRQTLGQGPEFLTYFQNEAQLEKSRLLSDRFSAERPKGSFSTLEIQRTEQGDSAMYLCASSQFLAGGMGETQYFGPGTRLLVL.